The present T cell receptor (beta chain) was sequenced within a study of blood T cell repertoires in COVID-19. Here immunoSEQ multiplex PCR was the method, and the copy in TCRdb shows in-frame clones only, minus some. There are around 270,000 clones in the sample; approximately 86% occur only once, and 1.5% to 2% lies in the top ten. V was cut by 3 bases and J by 3 bases, with 8 bases left in between. The CDR3 has 13 amino acids. Germline V lookup: CDR1 SGHDN, CDR2 FVKESK. The sample comprised peripheral blood. The rearrangement links TRBV14 to TRBJ1-2; D may be TRBD1 (5 bases). This TCR derives from a man aged 30 to 39 with active or convalescent COVID-19. CDR3 coding DNA: TGTGCCAGCAGCCATGAGACAGACTATGGCTACACCTTC. Its protein is CASSHETDYGYTF.